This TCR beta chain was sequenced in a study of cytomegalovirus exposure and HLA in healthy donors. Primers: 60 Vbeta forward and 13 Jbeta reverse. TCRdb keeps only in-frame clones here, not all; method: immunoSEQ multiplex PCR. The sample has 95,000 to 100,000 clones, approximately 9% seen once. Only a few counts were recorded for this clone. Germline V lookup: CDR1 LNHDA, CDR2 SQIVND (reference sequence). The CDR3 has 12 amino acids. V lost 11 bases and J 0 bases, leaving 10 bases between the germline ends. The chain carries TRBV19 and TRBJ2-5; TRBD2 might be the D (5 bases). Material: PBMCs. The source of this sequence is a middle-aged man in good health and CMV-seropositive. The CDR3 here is CASSRHQETQYF. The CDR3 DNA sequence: TGTGCCTCTAGCAGACACCAAGAGACCCAGTACTTC.